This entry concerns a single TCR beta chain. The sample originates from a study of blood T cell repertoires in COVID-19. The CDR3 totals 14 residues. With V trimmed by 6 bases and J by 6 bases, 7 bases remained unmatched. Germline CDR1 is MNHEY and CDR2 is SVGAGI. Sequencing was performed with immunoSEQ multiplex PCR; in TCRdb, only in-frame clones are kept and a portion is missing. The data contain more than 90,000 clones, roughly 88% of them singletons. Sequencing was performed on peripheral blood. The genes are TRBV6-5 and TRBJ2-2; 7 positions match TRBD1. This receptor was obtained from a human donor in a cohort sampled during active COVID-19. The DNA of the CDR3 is TGTGCCAGCAGGCGACAGGGATCCGCCGGGGAGCTGTTTTTT. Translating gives CASRRQGSAGELFF.